Each of the 25 T cell receptor beta chains below was sequenced from the same sample in a study of blood T cell repertoires in COVID-19. Profiling relied on immunoSEQ multiplex PCR, and the TCRdb table lists in-frame clones only, not all of them. This sample has 200,000 to 300,000 clones, with approximately 91% found just once. Specimen: peripheral blood. The origin of the receptors is a young man with COVID-19, enrolled during active disease.

V and J are TRBV4-2 and TRBJ2-2; D might be TRBD2 (5 bases). The CDR3 totals 15 residues. The germline V and J ends were trimmed by 5 bases and 7 bases, with 17 bases remaining between them. Germline V gene lookup returns CDR1 LGHNA and CDR2 YNFKEQ. CDR3 nucleotide sequence: TGTGCCAGCAGCACCCGACCACTAGGGATCGGGGAGCTGTTTTTT. Protein: CASSTRPLGIGELFF.

The rearrangement links TRBV20-1 to TRBJ1-2; D is ambiguous. The V end was cut by 4 bases, the J end by 8 bases, with 11 bases between. CDR1 and CDR2 from the germline V gene are DFQATT and SNEGSKA (reference sequence). This CDR3 has 11 amino acids. The CDR3 DNA follows: TGCAGTGCTAACTATGGTGGAGGCTACACCTTC. This encodes CSANYGGGYTF.

This chain links TRBV12-3 or TRBV12-4 with TRBJ2-1; D uncertain. The length of the CDR3 is 12 residues. V dropped 9 bases and J dropped 7 bases, with 13 bases sitting between them. This CDR3 reads CASRHHRNEQFF. CDR3 coding DNA: TGTGCCAGTAGACACCATAGGAATGAGCAGTTCTTC.

The chain employs TRBV30 and TRBJ2-1; 12 nucleotides agree with TRBD2. The germline V gene has CDR1 GTSNPN and CDR2 SVGIG (reference sequence). The CDR3 is 18 residues long. V lost 0 bases, J lost 0 bases, and 6 bases stayed unmatched. This chain's CDR3 is CAWSVRLAGALSYNEQFF. As DNA, the CDR3 is TGTGCCTGGAGTGTACGACTAGCGGGGGCCCTCTCCTACAATGAGCAGTTCTTC.

The chain couples TRBV7-9 to TRBJ2-1; no definite D call. V gave up 4 bases and J gave up 2 bases, with 15 bases separating them. This CDR3 contains 16 residues. Looked up from germline, CDR1 is SEHNR and CDR2 is FQNEAQ (reference sequence). DNA of the CDR3: TGTGCCAGCAGCTACCCGACTGCACCCACCTACAATGAGCAGTTCTTC. This translates into CASSYPTAPTYNEQFF.

The rearrangement links TRBV6-1 to TRBJ1-6, with TRBD1 as a possible D gene (6 bases). V was clipped by 2 bases and J by 8 bases, with 10 bases between them. Germline lookup yields CDR1 MNHNS and CDR2 SASEGT. The CDR3 runs 14 residues. CDR3 coding DNA: TGTGCCAGCAGTGAATTGGACAGAGATTCACCCCTCCACTTT. This sequence encodes CASSELDRDSPLHF.

The chain has TRBV5-5 and TRBJ2-3; the D gene is possibly TRBD2 (5 bases). The CDR3 totals 14 residues. V was trimmed by 5 bases and J by 4 bases, leaving 14 bases between them. CDR1 is SGHKS, CDR2 YYEKEE, per germline (reference sequence). CDR3 region: CASSIPTAADTQYF. CDR3 nucleotides: TGTGCCAGCAGTATCCCCACAGCGGCAGATACGCAGTATTTT. Looking up the rest from reference TRBV5-5 and TRBJ2-3 gives the full variable domain: DAGVTQSPTHLIKTRGQQVTLRCSPISGHKSVSWYQQVLGQGPQFIFQYYEKEERGRGNFPDRFSARQFPNYSSELNVNALLLGDSALYLCASSIPTAADTQYFGPGTRLTVL.

The V call is TRBV28, the J call TRBJ2-7; possible D gene TRBD1, 5 bases. Trimming took 5 bases from V and 2 from J, leaving 13 bases between them. The CDR3 is made up of 14 amino acids. In germline, CDR1 is MDHEN, CDR2 SYDVKM. CDR3 amino acids: CASSPAQGTYEQYF. Here the CDR3 DNA reads TGTGCCAGCAGTCCCGCCCAGGGCACCTACGAGCAGTACTTC.

The CDR3 DNA reads TGTGCCAGCAGACAACAGGGTACAGATACGCAGTATTTT. Encoded protein: CASRQQGTDTQYF. The chain has TRBV5-4 and TRBJ2-3; tentatively, D is TRBD1 (6 bases). The germline V gene has CDR1 SGHNT and CDR2 YYREEE (reference sequence). Trimming removed 5 bases at V and 3 bases at J, with 10 bases between. This CDR3 is 13 amino acids long.

The chain is built from TRBV28 and TRBJ2-7; D may be TRBD1 (6 bases). Between the trimmed V and J ends, which lost 8 bases and 3 bases, there was a span of 11 bases. CDR3 size: 12 residues. Germline V gene data show CDR1 as MDHEN and CDR2 as SYDVKM. Written as DNA, the CDR3 is TGTGCCAGCTCGGACAGACACTACGAGCAGTACTTC. Its protein product is CASSDRHYEQYF.

CDR3 in amino acids: CASSLVEGATETQYF. Here the CDR3 DNA reads TGTGCCAGCAGCTTAGTTGAGGGGGCTACGGAGACCCAGTACTTC. J is TRBJ2-5 and V is TRBV7-7; 7 bases align to TRBD1. Losses at the gene ends were 1 base for V and 5 bases for J; bases not matched to a gene: 7. The CDR3 spans 15 residues. From germline, CDR1 is SSHAT and CDR2 FNYEAQ (reference sequence).

The rearrangement joins TRBV3-1 (or the pseudogene TRBV3-2) to TRBJ2-5; 8 bases agree with TRBD2. Trimming cost V 5 bases and J 5 bases; bases outside gene matches: 13. The CDR3 covers 16 residues. Looked up from germline, CDR1 is LGHDT and CDR2 is YNNKEL (reference sequence). The CDR3 reads CASSFRTTGGGETQYF. CDR3 DNA sequence: TGTGCCAGCAGCTTTAGGACTACCGGGGGGGGTGAGACCCAGTACTTC.

This rearrangement joins TRBV4-1 to TRBJ1-2; D uncertain. The CDR3 runs to 16 residues. Looked up from germline, CDR1 is MGHRA and CDR2 is YSYEKL. V dropped 5 bases and J dropped 4 bases, with 20 bases sitting between them. The CDR3, as DNA: TGCGCCAGCAGCGCCCGGGGAATTGGGGATAGCTATGGCTACACCTTC. Its protein product is CASSARGIGDSYGYTF.

This chain links TRBV15 with TRBJ1-1; D not resolved. Germline lookup yields CDR1 LNHNV and CDR2 YYDKDF (reference sequence). V lost 1 base and J 6 bases, leaving 9 bases between the germline ends. CDR3 length: 13 residues. CDR3 in DNA: TGTGCCACCAGCAGAGCCGGGAGGGCTGAAGCTTTCTTT. Its protein is CATSRAGRAEAFF. Full variable domain (missing parts from reference TRBV15 and TRBJ1-1): DAMVIQNPRYQVTQFGKPVTLSCSQTLNHNVMYWYQQKSSQAPKLLFHYYDKDFNNEADTPDNFQSRRPNTSFCFLDIRSPGLGDTAMYLCATSRAGRAEAFFGQGTRLTVV.

V usage is TRBV4-1 and J usage is TRBJ2-7; TRBD1 matches at 7 bases. There are 19 residues in the CDR3. V shed 0 bases, J shed 4 bases, and the junction held 18 bases outside the gene matches. Germline loops: CDR1 MGHRA, CDR2 YSYEKL. The CDR3 DNA reads TGCGCCAGCAGCCAAGATTTCCGCGAGATGGTAGGGGGCCTGTACGAGCAGTACTTC. It translates to CASSQDFREMVGGLYEQYF.

V usage is TRBV5-6 and J usage is TRBJ2-1; unclear D gene. The V gene's germline CDR1 is SGHDT and CDR2 YYEEEE. CDR3 length: 12 amino acids. The V gene lost 2 bases and the J gene lost 9 bases, with 9 bases spanning the gap. CDR3 sequence reads: CASSLGRSEQFF. The CDR3 bases are TGTGCCAGCAGCTTAGGCCGGAGTGAGCAGTTCTTC. Full variable domain (rest looked up from reference TRBV5-6 and TRBJ2-1): DAGVTQSPTHLIKTRGQQVTLRCSPKSGHDTVSWYQQALGQGPQFIFQYYEEEERQRGNFPDRFSGHQFPNYSSELNVNALLLGDSALYLCASSLGRSEQFFGPGTRLTVL.

In the case of this clone: Within the sample, other DNA sequences also encode this same CDR3. The chain has TRBV5-1 and TRBJ2-2; 7 positions agree with TRBD2. This CDR3 has 14 residues. CDR1 and CDR2 from the germline V gene are SGHRS and YFSETQ. J was trimmed by 4 bases and V by 2 bases; bases with no gene match: 2. CDR3 sequence reads: CASSLTGGTGELFF. The CDR3 DNA follows: TGCGCCAGCAGCTTAACGGGGGGCACCGGGGAGCTGTTTTTT.

V and J are TRBV19 and TRBJ1-2; 9 nucleotides line up with TRBD1. Germline CDR1 LNHDA, CDR2 SQIVND (reference sequence). There are 15 residues in the CDR3. V lost 5 bases and J lost 4; bases outside the gene matches: 8. As DNA, the CDR3 is TGTGCCAGTAGTCCAGGACAGGGGCGATTCTATGGCTACACCTTC. Translation: CASSPGQGRFYGYTF.

V gene TRBV6-1 combines with J gene TRBJ1-5, with a tentative D call TRBD1 (5 bases). The CDR3 runs 15 residues. The V gene lost 2 bases and the J gene lost 2 bases, with 10 bases spanning the gap. Germline loops: CDR1 MNHNS, CDR2 SASEGT. CDR3 in amino acids: CASSEMVGGNQPQHF. The CDR3 DNA sequence: TGTGCCAGCAGTGAAATGGTAGGGGGCAATCAGCCCCAGCATTTT.

In DNA form, the CDR3 reads TGTGCCAGCAGTGAAGCGCGCGGGGCTGGGGCCAACGTCCTGACTTTC. Protein sequence: CASSEARGAGANVLTF. The chain employs TRBV2 and TRBJ2-6; maybe TRBD2 (6 bases). V was clipped by 0 bases and J by 2 bases, with 8 bases between them. This CDR3 spans 16 amino acids. The germline CDR1 and CDR2 sequences are SNHLY and FYNNEI.

The chain joins TRBV28 to TRBJ1-2; D may be TRBD1 (5 bases). This CDR3 is built from 14 residues. With 6 bases removed from V and 4 bases from J, the gap between germline ends came to 15 bases. The germline V gene encodes CDR1 MDHEN and CDR2 SYDVKM. DNA for the CDR3: TGTGCCAGCAGGCACACTACAGGATCCTATGGCTACACCTTC. Residues: CASRHTTGSYGYTF.

The J gene is TRBJ2-2, the V gene TRBV5-4; 8 nucleotides agree with TRBD1. Trimming at V came to 1 base and at J to 5 bases, leaving 10 bases not matched to a gene. This CDR3 spans 17 amino acids. The germline V gene encodes CDR1 SGHNT and CDR2 YYREEE (reference sequence). The CDR3 DNA is TGTGCCAGCAGCTTGAGGCACGTACAGGGGGAGACCGGGGAGCTGTTTTTT. Its protein product is CASSLRHVQGETGELFF. The full variable domain, completed using reference TRBV5-4 and TRBJ2-2, is ETGVTQSPTHLIKTRGQQVTLRCSSQSGHNTVSWYQQALGQGPQFIFQYYREEENGRGNFPPRFSGLQFPNYSSELNVNALELDDSALYLCASSLRHVQGETGELFFGEGSRLTVL.

The chain carries TRBV3-1 (or the pseudogene TRBV3-2) and TRBJ1-2; weak D call: TRBD1 (5 bases). The CDR3 is 16 residues long. Germline V CDR1 and CDR2: LGHDT, YNNKEL (reference sequence). Trimming shortened V by 5 bases and J by 1 base, and 17 bases separated the two germline ends. The CDR3 nucleotides are TGTGCCAGCAGCGAGACCACGGACACGTTTAACTATGGCTACACCTTC. Translated, it gives CASSETTDTFNYGYTF.

This chain links TRBV29-1 with TRBJ2-7; 8 bases match TRBD1. CDR1 is SQVTM, CDR2 ANQGSEA, per germline. Trimming at V came to 4 bases and at J to 0 bases, leaving 5 bases not matched to a gene. The CDR3 covers 14 residues. The CDR3, as DNA: TGCAGCGTTGTTAACAGGGGGGCCTCCTACGAGCAGTACTTC. Translation: CSVVNRGASYEQYF.

Here the CDR3 reads CASSDSNRGREQFF. DNA for the CDR3: TGTGCCAGCAGTGACTCGAACAGGGGGCGTGAGCAGTTCTTC. V gene TRBV6-4 combines with J gene TRBJ2-1; TRBD1 matches at 9 bases. V trimming: 0 bases; J trimming: 9 bases; junction bases outside the gene matches: 3. Germline V gene lookup returns CDR1 MRHNA and CDR2 SNTAGT. This CDR3 has 14 residues.